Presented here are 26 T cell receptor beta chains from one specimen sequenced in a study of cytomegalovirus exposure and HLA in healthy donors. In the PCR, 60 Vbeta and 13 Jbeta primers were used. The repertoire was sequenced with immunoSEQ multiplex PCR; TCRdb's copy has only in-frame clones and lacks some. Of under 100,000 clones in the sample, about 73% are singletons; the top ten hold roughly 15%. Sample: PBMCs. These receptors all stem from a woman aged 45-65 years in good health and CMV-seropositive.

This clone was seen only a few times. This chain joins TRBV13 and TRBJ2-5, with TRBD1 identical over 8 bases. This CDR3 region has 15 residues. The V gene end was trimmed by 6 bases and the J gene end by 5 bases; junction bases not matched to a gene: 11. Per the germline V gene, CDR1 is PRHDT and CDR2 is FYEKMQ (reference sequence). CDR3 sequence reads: CASRRQTGVGETQYF. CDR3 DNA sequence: TGTGCCAGCAGGCGCCAGACAGGGGTTGGGGAGACCCAGTACTTC. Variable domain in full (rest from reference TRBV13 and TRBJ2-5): AAGVIQSPRHLIKEKRETATLKCYPIPRHDTVYWYQQGPGQDPQFLISFYEKMQSDKGSIPDRFSAQQFSDYHSELNMSSLELGDSALYFCASRRQTGVGETQYFGPGTRLLVL.

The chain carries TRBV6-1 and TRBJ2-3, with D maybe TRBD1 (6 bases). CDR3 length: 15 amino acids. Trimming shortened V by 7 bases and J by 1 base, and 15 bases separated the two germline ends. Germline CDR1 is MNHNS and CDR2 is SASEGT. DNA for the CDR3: TGTGCCAGCACTAGGGTCGAGGGGGGCACAGATACGCAGTATTTT. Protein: CASTRVEGGTDTQYF.

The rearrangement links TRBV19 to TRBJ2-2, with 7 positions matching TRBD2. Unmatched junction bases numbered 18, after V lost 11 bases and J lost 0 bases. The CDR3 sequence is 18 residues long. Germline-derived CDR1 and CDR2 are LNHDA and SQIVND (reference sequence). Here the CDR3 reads CAASSPGTTETNTGELFF. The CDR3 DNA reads TGTGCCGCCAGTAGCCCCGGGACTACGGAAACGAACACCGGGGAGCTGTTTTTT.

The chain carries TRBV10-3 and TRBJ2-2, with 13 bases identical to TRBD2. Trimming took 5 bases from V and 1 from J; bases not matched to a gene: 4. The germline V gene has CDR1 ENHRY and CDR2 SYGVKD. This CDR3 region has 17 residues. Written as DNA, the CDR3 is TGTGCCATCAGTTCAAGGACTAGCGGGGGGAACACCGGGGAGCTGTTTTTT. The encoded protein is CAISSRTSGGNTGELFF.

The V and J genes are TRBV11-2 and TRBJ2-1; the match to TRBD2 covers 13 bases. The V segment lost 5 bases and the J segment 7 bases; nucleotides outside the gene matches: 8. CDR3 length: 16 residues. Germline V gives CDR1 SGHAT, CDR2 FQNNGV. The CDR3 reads CASSPPGTSGTNEQFF. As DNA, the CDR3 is TGTGCCAGCAGCCCCCCCGGGACTAGCGGGACTAATGAGCAGTTCTTC.

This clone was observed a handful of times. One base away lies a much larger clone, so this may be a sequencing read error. Written as DNA, the CDR3 is TGTTCCAGCAGCTTAGTACAGGGGGGGGCCTACGAGCAGTACTTC. It codes for CSSSLVQGGAYEQYF. This chain joins TRBV7-9 and TRBJ2-7; a possible D gene is TRBD1 (8 bases). The CDR3 contains 15 residues. Germline V lookup: CDR1 SEHNR, CDR2 FQNEAQ (reference sequence).

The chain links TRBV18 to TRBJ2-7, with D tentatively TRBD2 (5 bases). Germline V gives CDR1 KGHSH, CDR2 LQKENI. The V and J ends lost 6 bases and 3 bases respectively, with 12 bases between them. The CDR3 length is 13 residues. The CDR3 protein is CASSAGSHYEQYF. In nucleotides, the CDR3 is TGTGCCAGCTCGGCGGGTTCGCACTACGAGCAGTACTTC. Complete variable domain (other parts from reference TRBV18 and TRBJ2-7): NAGVMQNPRHLVRRRGQEARLRCSPMKGHSHVYWYRQLPEEGLKFMVYLQKENIIDESGMPKERFSAEFPKEGPSILRIQQVVRGDSAAYFCASSAGSHYEQYFGPGTRLTVT.

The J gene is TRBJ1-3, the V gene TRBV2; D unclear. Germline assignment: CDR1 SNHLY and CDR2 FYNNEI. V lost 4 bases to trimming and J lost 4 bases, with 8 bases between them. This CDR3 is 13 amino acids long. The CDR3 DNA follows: TGTGCCAGCAGTGGTAATGAGGGAAACACCATATATTTT. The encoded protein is CASSGNEGNTIYF.

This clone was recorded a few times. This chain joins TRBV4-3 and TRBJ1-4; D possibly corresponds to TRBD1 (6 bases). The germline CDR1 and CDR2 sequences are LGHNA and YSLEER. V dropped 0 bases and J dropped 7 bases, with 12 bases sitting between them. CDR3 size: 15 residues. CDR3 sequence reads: CASSQEGQGIEKLFF. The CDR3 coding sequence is TGCGCCAGCAGCCAAGAAGGGCAGGGGATTGAAAAACTGTTTTTT.

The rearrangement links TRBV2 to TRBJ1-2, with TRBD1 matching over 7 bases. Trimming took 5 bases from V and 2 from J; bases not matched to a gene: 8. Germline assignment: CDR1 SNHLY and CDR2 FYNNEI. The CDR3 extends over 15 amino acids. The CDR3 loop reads CASSPLGGLNYGYTF. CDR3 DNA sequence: TGTGCCAGCAGTCCTTTAGGGGGCTTAAACTATGGCTACACCTTC.

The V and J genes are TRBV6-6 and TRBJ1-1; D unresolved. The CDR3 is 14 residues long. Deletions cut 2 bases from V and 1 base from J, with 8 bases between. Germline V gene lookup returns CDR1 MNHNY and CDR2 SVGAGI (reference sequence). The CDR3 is CASSYREPNTEAFF. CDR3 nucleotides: TGTGCCAGCAGTTACCGGGAGCCGAACACTGAAGCTTTCTTT.

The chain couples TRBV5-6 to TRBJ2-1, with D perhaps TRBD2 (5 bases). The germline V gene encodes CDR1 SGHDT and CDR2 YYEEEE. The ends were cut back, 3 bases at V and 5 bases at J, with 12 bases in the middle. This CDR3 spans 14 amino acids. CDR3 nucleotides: TGTGCCAGCAGCTCCGGGGTCCTCCACAATGAGCAGTTCTTC. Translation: CASSSGVLHNEQFF.

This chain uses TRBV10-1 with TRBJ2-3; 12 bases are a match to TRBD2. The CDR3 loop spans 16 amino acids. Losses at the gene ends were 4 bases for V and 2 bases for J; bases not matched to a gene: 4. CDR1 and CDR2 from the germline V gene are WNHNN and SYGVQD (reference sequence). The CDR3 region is CASSGTSGIFTDTQYF. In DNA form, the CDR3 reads TGCGCCAGCAGTGGGACTAGCGGGATATTCACAGATACGCAGTATTTT.

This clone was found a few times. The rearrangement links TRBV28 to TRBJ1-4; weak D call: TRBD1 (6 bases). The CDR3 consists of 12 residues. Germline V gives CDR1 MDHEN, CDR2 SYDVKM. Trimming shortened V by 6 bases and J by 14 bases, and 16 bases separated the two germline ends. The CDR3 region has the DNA TGTGCCAGCAGGTCACAGGGCCTCTGGCTGTTTTTT. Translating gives CASRSQGLWLFF.

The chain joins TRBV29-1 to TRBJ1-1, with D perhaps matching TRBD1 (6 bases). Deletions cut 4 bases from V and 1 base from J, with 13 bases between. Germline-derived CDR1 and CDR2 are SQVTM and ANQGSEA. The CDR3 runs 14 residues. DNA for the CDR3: TGCAGCGTTGGAAACAGGGTTAGGAACACTGAAGCTTTCTTT. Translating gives CSVGNRVRNTEAFF.

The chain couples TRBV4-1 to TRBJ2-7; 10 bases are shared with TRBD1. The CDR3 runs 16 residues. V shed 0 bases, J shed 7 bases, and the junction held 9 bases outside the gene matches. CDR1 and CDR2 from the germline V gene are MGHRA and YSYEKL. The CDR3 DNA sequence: TGCGCCAGCAGCCAAGATTGGGGGACAGGGGCGAGGGAGCAGTACTTC. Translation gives CASSQDWGTGAREQYF.

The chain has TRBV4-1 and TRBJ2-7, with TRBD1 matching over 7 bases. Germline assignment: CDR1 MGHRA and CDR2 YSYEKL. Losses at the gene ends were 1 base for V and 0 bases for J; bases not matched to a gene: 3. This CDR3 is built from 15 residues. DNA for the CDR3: TGCGCCAGCAGCCAAGCGGGGACAGCCTCCTACGAGCAGTACTTC. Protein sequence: CASSQAGTASYEQYF.

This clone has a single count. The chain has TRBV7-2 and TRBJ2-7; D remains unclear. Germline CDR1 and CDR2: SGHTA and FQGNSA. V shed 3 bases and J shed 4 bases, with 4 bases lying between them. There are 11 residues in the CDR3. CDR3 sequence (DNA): TGTGCCAGCAGCTTCAGTTACGAGCAGTACTTC. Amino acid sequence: CASSFSYEQYF.

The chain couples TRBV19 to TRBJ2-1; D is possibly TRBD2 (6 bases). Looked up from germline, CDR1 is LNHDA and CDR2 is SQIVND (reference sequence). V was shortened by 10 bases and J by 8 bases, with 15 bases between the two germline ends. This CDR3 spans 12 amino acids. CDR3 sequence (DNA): TGTGCCACCGGGACTGCGGGGCATGAGCAGTTCTTC. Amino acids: CATGTAGHEQFF. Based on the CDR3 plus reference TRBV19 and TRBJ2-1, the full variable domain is DGGITQSPKYLFRKEGQNVTLSCEQNLNHDAMYWYRQDPGQGLRLIYYSQIVNDFQKGDIAEGYSVSREKKESFPLTVTSAQKNPTAFYLCATGTAGHEQFFGPGTRLTVL.

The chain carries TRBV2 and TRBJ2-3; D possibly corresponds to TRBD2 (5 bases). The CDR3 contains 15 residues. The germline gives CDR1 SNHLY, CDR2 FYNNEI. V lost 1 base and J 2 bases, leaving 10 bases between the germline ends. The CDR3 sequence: CASSEGGLYTDTQYF. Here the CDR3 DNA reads TGTGCCAGCAGTGAAGGAGGACTGTACACAGATACGCAGTATTTT.

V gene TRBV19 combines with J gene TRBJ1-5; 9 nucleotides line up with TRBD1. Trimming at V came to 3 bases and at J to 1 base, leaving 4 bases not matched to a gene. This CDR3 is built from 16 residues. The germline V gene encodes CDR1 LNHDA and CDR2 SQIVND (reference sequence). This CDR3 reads CASSILQGASNQPQHF. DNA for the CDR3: TGTGCCAGTAGTATTCTACAGGGGGCGAGCAATCAGCCCCAGCATTTT.

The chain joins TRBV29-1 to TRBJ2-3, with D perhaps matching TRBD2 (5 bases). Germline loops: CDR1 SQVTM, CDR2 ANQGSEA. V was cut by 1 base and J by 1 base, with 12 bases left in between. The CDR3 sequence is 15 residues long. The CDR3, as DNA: TGCAGCGTTGAAGGTCTAGCACGTCGCACAGATACGCAGTATTTT. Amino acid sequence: CSVEGLARRTDTQYF.

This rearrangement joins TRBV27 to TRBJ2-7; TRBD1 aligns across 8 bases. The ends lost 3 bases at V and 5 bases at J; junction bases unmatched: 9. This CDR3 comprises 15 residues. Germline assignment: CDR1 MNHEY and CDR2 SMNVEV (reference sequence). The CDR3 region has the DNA TGTGCCAGCAGTTTTGGGACGGGACAGGAAAACGAGCAGTACTTC. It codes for CASSFGTGQENEQYF.

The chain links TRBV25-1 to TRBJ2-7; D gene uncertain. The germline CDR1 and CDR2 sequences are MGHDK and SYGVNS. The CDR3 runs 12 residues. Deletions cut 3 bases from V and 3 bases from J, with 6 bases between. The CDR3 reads CASSDVFYEQYF. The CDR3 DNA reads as TGTGCCAGCAGTGATGTCTTCTACGAGCAGTACTTC.

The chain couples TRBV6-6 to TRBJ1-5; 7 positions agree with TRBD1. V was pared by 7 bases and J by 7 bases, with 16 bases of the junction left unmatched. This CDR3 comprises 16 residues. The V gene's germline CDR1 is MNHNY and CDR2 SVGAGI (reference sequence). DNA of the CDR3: TGTGCCAGCACCGACCTCCCGAGGGGGCGAAGGCAGCCCCAGCATTTT. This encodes CASTDLPRGRRQPQHF.

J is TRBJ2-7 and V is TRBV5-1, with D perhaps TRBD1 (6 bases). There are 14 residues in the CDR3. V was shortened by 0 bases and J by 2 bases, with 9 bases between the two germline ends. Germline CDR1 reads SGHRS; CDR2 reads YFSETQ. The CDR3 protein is CASSLAEGAYEQYF. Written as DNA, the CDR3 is TGCGCCAGCAGCTTGGCCGAGGGGGCCTACGAGCAGTACTTC.